This TCR beta chain was obtained from a study of T cells in Graves' hyperthyroidism and ophthalmopathy. This clonotype was detected many times. RNA transcripts yielded amplified TCR beta CDR3 regions. The TCR CDR3 first-round RT-PCR relied on the HTBI primer set. TCRdb reprocessed the multiplex PCR reads via MiXCR and lists one record per CDR3 protein. The data contain approximately 560,000 distinct CDR3 sequences, around 16% of them singletons. The germline CDR1 and CDR2 sequences are SEHNR and FQNEAQ (reference sequence). Germline trimming cut 5 bases from V and 2 bases from J; bases unmatched to any gene: 7. The CDR3 extends over 16 amino acids.

This sequence originates from a woman aged 25 to 39 with Graves' hyperthyroidism. Input material: blood. The chain couples TRBV7-9 to TRBJ2-7; 12 bases are shared with TRBD1. CDR3 amino acids: CASSQQGTGGTYEQYF. For the CDR3, the DNA is TGTGCCAGCAGCCAACAAGGGACAGGGGGCACCTACGAGCAGTACTTC.